The sample holds a few counts of the clone carrying this TCR beta chain. The sample originates from a study of blood T cell repertoires in COVID-19. In the study overall: The samples span acute and convalescent COVID-19 from the United States, Italy and Spain. From T cells, B-cell-depleted T cells, or PBMCs came the material, which was cDNA or gDNA.

Using immunoSEQ multiplex PCR, the repertoire was profiled, and TCRdb retains in-frame clones only, with some absent. This table has some 82,000 clones, about four fifths appearing once. V shed 3 bases and J shed 5 bases, with 17 bases lying between them. The CDR3 length is 15 residues. CDR1 is SGDLS and CDR2 is YYNGEE in the germline V gene. J is TRBJ1-1 and V is TRBV9, with D perhaps matching TRBD1 (6 bases). This TCR was recovered from a man aged 80 or over with active or convalescent COVID-19. Sequenced: peripheral blood. CDR3 loop: CASSDLRGGGTEAFF. CDR3 nucleotides: TGTGCCAGCAGCGACCTACGGGGGGGCGGTACTGAAGCTTTCTTT.